This T cell receptor (beta chain) was profiled in a study of PD-L1 blockade in urothelial cancer. Documented time point: peripheral blood 6 weeks after treatment start. Synthetic TCR analog templates were spiked into all PCRs individually. Repertoires were generated with immunoSEQ multiplex PCR, while TCRdb's copy carries only in-frame clones and drops some. The data contain about 45,000 clones, roughly nine tenths of them seen just once; the ten biggest clones take up about 7.3%. Unmatched junction bases numbered 6, after V lost 4 bases and J lost 1 base. Germline CDR1 is ENHRY and CDR2 is SYGVKD. This CDR3 has 15 amino acids.

The TCR sequence derives from a man between 65 and 85 years old with urothelial cancer. The source material was PBMCs, sampled around atezolizumab (anti-PD-L1) treatment. The rearrangement links TRBV10-3 to TRBJ2-5; 7 positions match TRBD1. CDR3 amino acids: CAISAAGTVQETQYF. In DNA form, the CDR3 reads TGTGCCATCAGTGCAGCCGGGACAGTCCAAGAGACCCAGTACTTC.